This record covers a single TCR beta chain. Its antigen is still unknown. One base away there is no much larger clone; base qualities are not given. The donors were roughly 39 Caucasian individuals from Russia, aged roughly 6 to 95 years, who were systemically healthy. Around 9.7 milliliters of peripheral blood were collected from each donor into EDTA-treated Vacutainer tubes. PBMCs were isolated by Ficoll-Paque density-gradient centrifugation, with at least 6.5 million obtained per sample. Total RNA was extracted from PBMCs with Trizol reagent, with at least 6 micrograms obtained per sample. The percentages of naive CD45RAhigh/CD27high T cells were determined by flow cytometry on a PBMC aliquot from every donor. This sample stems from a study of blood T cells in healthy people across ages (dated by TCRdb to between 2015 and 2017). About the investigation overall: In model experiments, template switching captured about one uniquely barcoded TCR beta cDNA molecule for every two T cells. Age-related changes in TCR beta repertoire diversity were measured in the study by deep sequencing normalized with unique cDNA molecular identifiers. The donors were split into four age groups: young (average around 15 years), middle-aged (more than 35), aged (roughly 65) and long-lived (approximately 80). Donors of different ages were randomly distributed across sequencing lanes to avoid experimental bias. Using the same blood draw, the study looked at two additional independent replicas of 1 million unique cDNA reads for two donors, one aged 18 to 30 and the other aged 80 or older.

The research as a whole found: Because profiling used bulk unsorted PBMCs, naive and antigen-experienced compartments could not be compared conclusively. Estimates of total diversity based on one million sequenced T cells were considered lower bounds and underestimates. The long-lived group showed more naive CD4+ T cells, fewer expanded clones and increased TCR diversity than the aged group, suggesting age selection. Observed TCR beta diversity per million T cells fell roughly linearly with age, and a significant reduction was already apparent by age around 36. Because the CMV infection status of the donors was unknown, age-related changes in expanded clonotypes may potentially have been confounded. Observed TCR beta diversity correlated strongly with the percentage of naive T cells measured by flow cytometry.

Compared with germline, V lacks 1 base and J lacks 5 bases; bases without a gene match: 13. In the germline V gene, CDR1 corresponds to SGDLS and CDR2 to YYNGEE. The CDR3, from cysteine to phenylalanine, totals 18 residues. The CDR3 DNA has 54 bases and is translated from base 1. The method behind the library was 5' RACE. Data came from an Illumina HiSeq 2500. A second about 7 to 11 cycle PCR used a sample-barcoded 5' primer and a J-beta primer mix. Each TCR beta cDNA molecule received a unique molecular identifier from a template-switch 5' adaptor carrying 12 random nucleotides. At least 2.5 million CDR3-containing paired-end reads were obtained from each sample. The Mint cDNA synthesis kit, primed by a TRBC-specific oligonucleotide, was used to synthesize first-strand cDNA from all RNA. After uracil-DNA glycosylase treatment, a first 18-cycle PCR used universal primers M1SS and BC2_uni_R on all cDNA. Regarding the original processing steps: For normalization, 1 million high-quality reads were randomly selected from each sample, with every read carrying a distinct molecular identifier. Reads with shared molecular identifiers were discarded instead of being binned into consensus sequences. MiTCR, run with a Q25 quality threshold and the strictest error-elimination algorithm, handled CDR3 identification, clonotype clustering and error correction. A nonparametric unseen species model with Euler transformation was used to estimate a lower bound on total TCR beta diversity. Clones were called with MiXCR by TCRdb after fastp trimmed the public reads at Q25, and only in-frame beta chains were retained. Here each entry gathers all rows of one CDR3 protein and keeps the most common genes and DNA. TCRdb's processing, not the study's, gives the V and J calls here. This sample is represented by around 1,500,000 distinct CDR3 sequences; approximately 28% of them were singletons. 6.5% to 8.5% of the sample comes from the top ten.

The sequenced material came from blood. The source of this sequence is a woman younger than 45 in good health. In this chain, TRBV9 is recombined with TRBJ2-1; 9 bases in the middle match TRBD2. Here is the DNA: TGTGCCAGCAGCGTAACGGCTAGCGGGATTAGTTATAACAATGAGCAGTTCTTC. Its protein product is CASSVTASGISYNNEQFF.